The 26 T cell receptor beta chains in this list originate from one sample, sequenced in a study of Ad26.COV2.S vaccination and SARS-CoV-2 variants. Only in-frame clones appear in the TCRdb table, and some are missing; sequencing was by immunoSEQ multiplex PCR. This sample carries more than 300,000 clones, about 86% of them seen once, and the ten largest clones take roughly 1.9%. Treatment described: 15 to 20 received Ad26.COV2.S at low or high dose, single or two shots; about 5 received placebo; per-sample allocation not given. Day 63 after the first vaccine or placebo injection was the time point for sampling. Sequenced material: peripheral blood, taken in a trial of Ad26.COV2.S vaccine versus placebo. The receptor set was obtained from a person between 18 and 65 years old who received the Ad26.COV2.S COVID-19 vaccine or a placebo.

In its sample, this clone was seen once. The chain joins TRBV6-5 to TRBJ2-5; D ambiguous. The CDR3 contains 15 residues. Germline CDR1 and CDR2: MNHEY and SVGAGI. V was trimmed by 1 base and J by 4 bases, leaving 13 bases between them. This CDR3 reads CASSYFGSKGETQYF. The CDR3 nucleotides are TGTGCCAGCAGTTACTTTGGGTCTAAGGGAGAGACCCAGTACTTC.

This clone was seen a single time. V and J are TRBV6-6 and TRBJ1-6; 7 bases map to TRBD1. The CDR3 length is 15 residues. In germline, CDR1 is MNHNY, CDR2 SVGAGI (reference sequence). Trimming took 6 bases from V and 10 from J; bases not matched to a gene: 12. In DNA form, the CDR3 reads TGTGCCAGCAGCCCCTCGGGACAGAGGAACTCACCCCTCCACTTT. It yields the protein CASSPSGQRNSPLHF.

CDR3 sequence (DNA): TGTGCCAGCAGCTTAGATGGGCGAGGCTACACCTTC. This encodes CASSLDGRGYTF. The V call is TRBV11-3, the J call TRBJ1-2, with D unresolved. Looked up from germline, CDR1 is SGHNT and CDR2 is YENEEA. CDR3 length: 12 residues. The V end was cut by 0 bases, the J end by 8 bases, with 7 bases between.

The V call is TRBV20-1, the J call TRBJ2-7, with 16 bases matching TRBD2. The CDR3 loop spans 19 amino acids. The V segment lost 3 bases and the J segment 0 bases; nucleotides outside the gene matches: 11. CDR1 and CDR2 (germline): DFQATT, SNEGSKA (reference sequence). The chain's CDR3 is CSASLLPGLAGGSSYEQYF. In DNA, the CDR3 is TGCAGTGCTAGTCTACTCCCGGGACTAGCGGGGGGGAGCTCCTACGAGCAGTACTTC.

This chain uses TRBV6-6 with TRBJ1-2; possible D gene TRBD1, 5 bases. The CDR3 length is 13 residues. CDR1 and CDR2 (germline): MNHNY, SVGAGI (reference sequence). Trimming pared 6 bases from V and 3 bases from J, leaving 11 bases between. In DNA form, the CDR3 reads TGTGCCAGCAGCCCTACAGGTGACTATGGCTACACCTTC. It yields the protein CASSPTGDYGYTF.

This chain uses TRBV27 with TRBJ1-1; D is possibly TRBD1 (5 bases). V was trimmed by 7 bases and J by 0 bases, leaving 21 bases between them. This CDR3 is built from 17 residues. From germline, CDR1 is MNHEY and CDR2 SMNVEV (reference sequence). CDR3 sequence: CASIIRYGTNMNTEAFF. The CDR3 DNA follows: TGTGCCAGCATCATCCGCTACGGGACGAACATGAACACTGAAGCTTTCTTT.

This clone occurred once. V gene TRBV9 combines with J gene TRBJ1-6; D possibly corresponds to TRBD1 (5 bases). The CDR3 runs to 14 residues. V lost 3 bases and J lost 4, with 8 bases in between. Germline-derived CDR1 and CDR2 are SGDLS and YYNGEE. Here the CDR3 DNA reads TGTGCCAGCAGCGGGGACCATTATAATTCACCCCTCCACTTT. This sequence encodes CASSGDHYNSPLHF.

V is TRBV7-8 and J is TRBJ2-2; D is unclear. Germline values: CDR1 SGHVS, CDR2 FQNEAQ. Trimming shortened V by 2 bases and J by 8 bases, and 6 bases separated the two germline ends. The CDR3 is 12 amino acids. In nucleotides, the CDR3 is TGTGCCAGCAGCTTATCTAGTGGGGAGCTGTTTTTT. Its translation: CASSLSSGELFF.

This sequence joins TRBV5-1 and TRBJ1-1, with D perhaps TRBD1 (5 bases). From germline, CDR1 is SGHRS and CDR2 YFSETQ. Trimming pared 4 bases from V and 1 base from J, leaving 14 bases between. CDR3 length: 15 residues. The CDR3 nucleotides read TGCGCCAGCAGCAGAGGACAAACGAAGAACACTGAAGCTTTCTTT. Translation: CASSRGQTKNTEAFF.

The chain couples TRBV28 to TRBJ1-3; unclear D gene. The V and J ends lost 3 bases and 3 bases respectively, with 9 bases between them. Germline V gives CDR1 MDHEN, CDR2 SYDVKM. The CDR3 runs to 14 residues. The CDR3 region has the DNA TGTGCCAGCAGTTTCCCGAGCCTTGGAAACACCATATATTTT. It translates to CASSFPSLGNTIYF.

The rearrangement uses TRBV27 and TRBJ2-5; D is possibly TRBD2 (6 bases). CDR1 and CDR2 from the germline V gene are MNHEY and SMNVEV (reference sequence). The CDR3 covers 14 residues. V lost 2 bases, J lost 5 bases, and 12 bases lay in between. CDR3 protein: CASSLVAVGETQYF. The CDR3 region has the DNA TGTGCCAGCAGTTTAGTAGCGGTAGGGGAGACCCAGTACTTC.

The chain links TRBV7-6 to TRBJ2-6; D call uncertain. The CDR3 is 15 residues long. Between the trimmed V and J ends, which lost 2 bases and 2 bases, there was a span of 7 bases. CDR1 and CDR2 from the germline V gene are SGHVS and FNYEAQ. The CDR3 protein is CASSLRQAGANVLTF. The CDR3 nucleotides are TGTGCCAGCAGCTTAAGGCAGGCTGGGGCCAACGTCCTGACTTTC.

This clone was seen a single time. The chain has TRBV19 and TRBJ1-6; D not resolved. In germline, CDR1 is LNHDA, CDR2 SQIVND (reference sequence). The CDR3 has 13 residues. V lost 0 bases to trimming and J lost 7 bases, with 4 bases between them. CDR3 sequence reads: CASSIEENSPLHF. CDR3 sequence (DNA): TGTGCCAGTAGTATAGAGGAGAATTCACCCCTCCACTTT.

The chain combines TRBV7-2 with TRBJ2-1; D is ambiguous. Trimming left V 1 base short and J 5 bases short, with 9 bases between. CDR1 is SGHTA, CDR2 FQGNSA, per germline. CDR3 size: 14 residues. CDR3 in amino acids: CASSLGATNNEQFF. CDR3 nucleotides: TGTGCCAGCAGCTTAGGGGCCACTAACAATGAGCAGTTCTTC.

The chain links TRBV4-1 to TRBJ1-6; D gene uncertain. The CDR3 is 17 residues long. The germline CDR1 and CDR2 sequences are MGHRA and YSYEKL. V was trimmed by 1 base and J by 7 bases, leaving 17 bases between them. CDR3 sequence (DNA): TGCGCCAGCAGCCAAGTCGATTTTTGGGGAGGGAATTCACCCCTCCACTTT. Protein sequence: CASSQVDFWGGNSPLHF.

V is TRBV11-2 and J is TRBJ2-5; D gene ambiguous. Germline CDR1 and CDR2: SGHAT and FQNNGV. This CDR3 contains 11 residues. V lost 6 bases, J lost 2 bases, and 4 bases lay in between. CDR3 sequence reads: CASSQQETQYF. For the CDR3, the DNA is TGTGCCAGCAGTCAGCAAGAGACCCAGTACTTC.

This chain connects TRBV2 to TRBJ2-1; 8 bases map to TRBD1. The CDR3 has 14 residues. V was pared by 8 bases and J by 4 bases, with 7 bases of the junction left unmatched. The germline V gene has CDR1 SNHLY and CDR2 FYNNEI. The CDR3: CASGHRDRYNEQFF. The CDR3 region has the DNA TGTGCCAGCGGACACCGGGACAGGTACAATGAGCAGTTCTTC.

The genes are TRBV18 and TRBJ2-5; D unclear. This CDR3 is 13 amino acids long. CDR1 is KGHSH, CDR2 LQKENI, per germline. Trimming removed 6 bases at V and 5 bases at J, with 13 bases between. The CDR3 reads CASSFSLGETQYF. CDR3 coding DNA: TGTGCCAGCTCCTTTAGTCTGGGGGAGACCCAGTACTTC.

This clone was picked up one time. V gene TRBV15 combines with J gene TRBJ2-7; 8 bases align to TRBD1. The CDR3 loop spans 13 amino acids. The junction had 4 bases not matched to a gene; V was cut back by 3 bases and J by 6 bases. In germline, CDR1 is LNHNV, CDR2 YYDKDF (reference sequence). CDR3 sequence reads: CATSSRGQGEQYF. The DNA for the CDR3 is TGTGCCACCAGCAGCCGTGGACAGGGCGAGCAGTACTTC.

The chain joins TRBV6-5 to TRBJ2-1, with D possibly being TRBD1 (6 bases). The V end was cut by 11 bases, the J end by 1 base, with 18 bases between. This CDR3 has 15 amino acids. In germline, CDR1 is MNHEY, CDR2 SVGAGI. DNA for the CDR3: TGTGCCTCAAGTACCGACAGGTTATCCTACAATGAGCAGTTCTTC. Its protein is CASSTDRLSYNEQFF.

The gene calls are TRBV18 and TRBJ2-2; a possible D gene is TRBD2 (6 bases). This CDR3 has 16 amino acids. Trimming took 2 bases from V and 5 from J, leaving 15 bases between them. Germline V lookup: CDR1 KGHSH, CDR2 LQKENI. The chain's CDR3 is CASSPYQGGGTGELFF. For the CDR3, the DNA is TGTGCCAGCTCACCATATCAGGGTGGAGGGACCGGGGAGCTGTTTTTT.

The rearrangement uses TRBV19 and TRBJ1-1; D call uncertain. V was clipped by 0 bases and J by 3 bases, with 8 bases between them. Germline-derived CDR1 and CDR2 are LNHDA and SQIVND (reference sequence). This CDR3 has 14 amino acids. The CDR3 DNA is TGTGCCAGTAGTATAGATCGCGGGTACACTGAAGCTTTCTTT. Protein product: CASSIDRGYTEAFF.

In this sample, this clone turned up once. The chain has TRBV29-1 and TRBJ2-1; 7 nucleotides line up with TRBD1. With V trimmed by 4 bases and J by 3 bases, 6 bases remained unmatched. The germline V gene has CDR1 SQVTM and CDR2 ANQGSEA. This CDR3 is built from 14 residues. The chain's CDR3 is CSVATGMGYNEQFF. DNA for the CDR3: TGCAGCGTTGCGACAGGGATGGGCTACAATGAGCAGTTCTTC.

The J gene is TRBJ1-1, the V gene TRBV6-6; D might be TRBD1 (6 bases). The V end was cut by 2 bases, the J end by 7 bases, with 11 bases between. Germline loops: CDR1 MNHNY, CDR2 SVGAGI (reference sequence). CDR3 length equals 13 residues. In DNA, the CDR3 is TGTGCCAGCAGTTACGGGACGACAGGTGAAGCTTTCTTT. This translates into CASSYGTTGEAFF.

The chain recombines TRBV7-2 with TRBJ2-7, with 13 nucleotides matching TRBD2. The CDR3 spans 15 residues. J lost 6 bases, V lost 6 bases, and 8 bases had no gene match. CDR1 is SGHTA, CDR2 FQGNSA, per germline. The DNA of the CDR3 is TGTGCCAGCAGGTCGACTAGCGGGGGGTTCTTCGAGCAGTACTTC. It yields the protein CASRSTSGGFFEQYF.

The rearrangement links TRBV18 to TRBJ2-7, with a weak D call TRBD2 (6 bases). CDR3 length: 12 residues. V lost 3 bases, J lost 4 bases, and 7 bases lay in between. Per germline, CDR1 KGHSH and CDR2 LQKENI. CDR3 sequence reads: CASSPGLYEQYF. The CDR3 nucleotides are TGTGCCAGCTCACCGGGACTTTACGAGCAGTACTTC.